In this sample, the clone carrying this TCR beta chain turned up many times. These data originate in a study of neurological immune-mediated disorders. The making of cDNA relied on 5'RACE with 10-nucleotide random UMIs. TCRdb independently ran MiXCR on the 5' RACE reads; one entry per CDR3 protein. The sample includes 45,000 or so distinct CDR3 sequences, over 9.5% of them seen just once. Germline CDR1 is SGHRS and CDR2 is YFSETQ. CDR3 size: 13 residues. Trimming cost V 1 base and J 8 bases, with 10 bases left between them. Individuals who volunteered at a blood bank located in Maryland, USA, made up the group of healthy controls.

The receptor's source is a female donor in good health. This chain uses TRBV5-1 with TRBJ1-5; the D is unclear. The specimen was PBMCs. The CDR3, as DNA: TGCGCCAGCAGCTTGTCCAGCGGGGAGCCCCAGCATTTT. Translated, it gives CASSLSSGEPQHF.